The clone carrying this TCR beta chain occurred a few times. The data stem from a study of blood T cells in healthy people across ages. Using a J-beta primer mix together with a sample-barcoded 5' primer, a second PCR was run for about 7 to 12 cycles. TCRdb reanalysed the 5' RACE reads using MiXCR and keeps one entry per CDR3 protein. The sample yields about 1.5 million distinct CDR3 sequences, roughly 45% seen once. With 2 bases removed from V and 0 bases from J, the gap between germline ends came to 13 bases. The CDR3 spans 16 residues. Germline CDR1 and CDR2: KGHSH and LQKENI. The V call is TRBV18, the J call TRBJ1-1; maybe TRBD1 (5 bases). The TCR sequence derives from a woman under 30 in good health. The sequencing input was blood. The DNA for the CDR3 is TGTGCCAGCTCACCAGCAGTAGGGGTCATGAACACTGAAGCTTTCTTT. It yields the protein CASSPAVGVMNTEAFF. Full variable domain (remainder filled in from reference TRBV18 and TRBJ1-1): NAGVMQNPRHLVRRRGQEARLRCSPMKGHSHVYWYRQLPEEGLKFMVYLQKENIIDESGMPKERFSAEFPKEGPSILRIQQVVRGDSAAYFCASSPAVGVMNTEAFFGQGTRLTVV.